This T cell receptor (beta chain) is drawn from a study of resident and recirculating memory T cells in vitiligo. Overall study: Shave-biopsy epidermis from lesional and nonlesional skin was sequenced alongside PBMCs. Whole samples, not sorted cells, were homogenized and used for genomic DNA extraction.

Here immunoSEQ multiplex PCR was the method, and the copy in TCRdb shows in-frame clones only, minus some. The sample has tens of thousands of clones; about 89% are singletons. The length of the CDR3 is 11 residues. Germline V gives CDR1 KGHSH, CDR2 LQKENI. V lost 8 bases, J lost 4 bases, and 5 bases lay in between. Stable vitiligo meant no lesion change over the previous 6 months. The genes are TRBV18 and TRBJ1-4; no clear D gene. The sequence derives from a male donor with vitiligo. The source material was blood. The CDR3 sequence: CASKSNEKLFF. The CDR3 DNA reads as TGTGCCAGCAAGAGTAATGAAAAACTGTTTTTT.